This T cell receptor beta chain was captured in a study of T cell responses to AZD1222 COVID-19 vaccine. Sequencing used immunoSEQ multiplex PCR; TCRdb keeps in-frame clones, though not all of them. Seen here are about 180,000 clones, 94% observed once, and the top ten hold around 1.5%. The sample consisted of peripheral blood, taken 28 days after the second AZD1222 dose. This TCR came from an adult who received the AZD1222 COVID-19 vaccine.

The chain's CDR3 is CASRGNPSGANVLTF. The CDR3 DNA is TGTGCCAGCAGGGGGAACCCCTCTGGGGCCAACGTCCTGACTTTC. V is TRBV2 and J is TRBJ2-6; the D is unclear. CDR1 and CDR2 from the germline V gene are SNHLY and FYNNEI. The CDR3 totals 15 residues. Trimming shortened V by 6 bases and J by 0 bases, and 9 bases separated the two germline ends.